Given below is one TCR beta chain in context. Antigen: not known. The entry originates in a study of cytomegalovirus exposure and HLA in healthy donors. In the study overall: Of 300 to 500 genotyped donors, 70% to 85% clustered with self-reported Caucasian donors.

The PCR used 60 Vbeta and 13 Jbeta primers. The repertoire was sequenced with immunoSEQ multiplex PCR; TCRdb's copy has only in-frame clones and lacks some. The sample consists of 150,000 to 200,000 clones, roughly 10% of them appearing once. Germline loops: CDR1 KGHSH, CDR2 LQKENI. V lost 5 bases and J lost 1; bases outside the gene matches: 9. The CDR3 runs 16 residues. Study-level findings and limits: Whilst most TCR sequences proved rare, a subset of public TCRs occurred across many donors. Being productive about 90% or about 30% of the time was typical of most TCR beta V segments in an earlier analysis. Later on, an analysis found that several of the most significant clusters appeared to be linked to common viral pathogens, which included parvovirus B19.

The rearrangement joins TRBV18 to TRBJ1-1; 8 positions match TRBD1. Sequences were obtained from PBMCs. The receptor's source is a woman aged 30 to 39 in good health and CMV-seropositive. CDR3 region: CASSKTGTGKNTEAFF. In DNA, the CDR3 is TGTGCCAGCTCAAAGACCGGGACAGGCAAGAACACTGAAGCTTTCTTT. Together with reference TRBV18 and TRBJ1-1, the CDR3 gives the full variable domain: NAGVMQNPRHLVRRRGQEARLRCSPMKGHSHVYWYRQLPEEGLKFMVYLQKENIIDESGMPKERFSAEFPKEGPSILRIQQVVRGDSAAYFCASSKTGTGKNTEAFFGQGTRLTVV.